Listed below are T cell receptor beta chains from one sample, sequenced in a study of Ad26.COV2.S vaccination and SARS-CoV-2 variants. The repertoire was sequenced with immunoSEQ multiplex PCR; TCRdb's copy has only in-frame clones and lacks some. The sample yields hundreds of thousands of clones, around nine tenths seen once. The specimen was peripheral blood, collected in a trial of Ad26.COV2.S vaccine versus placebo. Receptors were obtained from a person between 18 and 60 years old who received the Ad26.COV2.S COVID-19 vaccine or a placebo. Each CDR3 is given with its conserved first and last residue. The D gene is left open where the match is weak. Where a row states a size, it is once, few, many or the class of an expanded clone; other rows omit it.

>TRBV5-4|TRBJ1-1|.|.
TGTGCCAGCAGCTTGGATCATATGAACACTGAAGCTTTCTTT
CASSLDHMNTEAFF
>TRBV7-2|TRBJ2-7|.|.
TGTGCCAGCAGCTTAGCAGAGACCTCAAATCAGTACTTC
CASSLAETSNQYF
>TRBV13|TRBJ1-1|.|.
TGTGCCAGCAGCCCACGGACAGTGAACACTGAAGCTTTCTTT
CASSPRTVNTEAFF
>TRBV5-4|TRBJ1-4|.|.
TGTGCCAGCAGCCGCGGACAGATGAATGAAAAACTGTTTTTT
CASSRGQMNEKLFF
>TRBV5-6|TRBJ2-7|.|.
TGTGCCAGCAGCTTGGGAGTCGTGCAGTACTTC
CASSLGVVQYF
>TRBV4-1|TRBJ2-1|.|.
TGCGCCAGCAGCCAAGTTCCTGGGAATCAGGGTGAGCAGTTCTTC
CASSQVPGNQGEQFF
>TRBV5-4|TRBJ2-1|.|TRBD2
TGTGCCAGCAGCTTTAAAAGCGGGAGGGCCCATGGGGAGGAGCAGTTCTTC
CASSFKSGRAHGEEQFF
>TRBV4-3|TRBJ1-2|.|TRBD1
TGCGCCAGCAGCCAAGATGGACAGGGGGCTAACTATGGCTACACCTTC
CASSQDGQGANYGYTF
>TRBV30|TRBJ2-7|.|.
TGTGCCTGGAGTTTCTCTGTCGGCTACGAGCAGTACTTC
CAWSFSVGYEQYF
>TRBV5-1|TRBJ1-1|.|.
TGCGCCAGCAGCTCAGGGGATTTGACTGAAGCTTTCTTT
CASSSGDLTEAFF
>TRBV20-1|TRBJ1-1|.|.
TGCAGTGCAGTCCCCGATGAAGCTTTCTTT
CSAVPDEAFF
>TRBV5-6|TRBJ2-3|.|TRBD1
TGTGCCAGCAGCTGGAGGACAGGGGTCACAGATACGCAGTATTTT
CASSWRTGVTDTQYF
>TRBV7-2|TRBJ1-4|once|.
TGTGCCAGCAGCGAGGACAGTGGAACTAATGAAAAACTGTTTTTT
CASSEDSGTNEKLFF
>TRBV29-1|TRBJ2-3|.|TRBD2
TGCAGCGCGTCCGGGACTAGCGGGAGAACAGATACGCAGTATTTT
CSASGTSGRTDTQYF
>TRBV9|TRBJ2-3|.|TRBD2
TGTGCCAGCAGCGTCGGACTAGCGGGAGCCCCAGGACCAGATACGCAGTATTTT
CASSVGLAGAPGPDTQYF
>TRBV3-1/TRBV3-2|TRBJ1-1|.|.
TGTGCCAGCAGCGTCAGGGGAGGGGCTGAAGCTTTCTTT
CASSVRGGAEAFF
>TRBV9|TRBJ2-1|.|TRBD2
TGTGCCAGCAGCGAGACTAGCGGGAGTGGGGGAGGGGACTACAATGAGCAGTTCTTC
CASSETSGSGGGDYNEQFF
>TRBV7-9|TRBJ2-7|.|.
TGTGCCAGCAGCCCTCATCCAGGGACCGATTCCTACGAGCAGTACTTC
CASSPHPGTDSYEQYF
>TRBV27|TRBJ2-7|.|TRBD1
TGTGCCAGCAGTTCGGGACAGACCTACGAGCAGTACTTC
CASSSGQTYEQYF
>TRBV29-1|TRBJ1-1|.|.
TGCAGCGCACGGACAGATCCTAACACTGAAGCTTTCTTT
CSARTDPNTEAFF
>TRBV19|TRBJ2-7|.|.
TGTGCCAGTAGTATTTATCCAGAAACCCCTTCCTACGAGCAGTACTTC
CASSIYPETPSYEQYF
>TRBV11-3|TRBJ2-7|.|TRBD1
TGTGCCAGCAGCTTCCCAGGGGGCTACGAGCAGTACTTC
CASSFPGGYEQYF
>TRBV7-2|TRBJ2-7|few|TRBD2
TGTGCCAGCAGTTTAGCGGGAGATTCCTACGAGCAGTACTTC
CASSLAGDSYEQYF
>TRBV30|TRBJ2-7|.|.
TGTGCCTGGAGTGTACGTACCGAGCAGTACTTC
CAWSVRTEQYF
>TRBV18|TRBJ2-7|.|.
TGTGCCAGCTCACCACGAGAGGGAAACTACGAGCAGTACTTC
CASSPREGNYEQYF
>TRBV27|TRBJ2-7|.|.
TGTGCCAGCAGTTTAAGGGGGACAACCTACGAGCAGTACTTC
CASSLRGTTYEQYF
>TRBV15|TRBJ2-6|.|.
TGTGCCACCAGCAGAGATGGGGGCTCTGGGGCCAACGTCCTGACTTTC
CATSRDGGSGANVLTF
>TRBV27|TRBJ2-3|.|TRBD2
TGTGCCAGCAGTGCTCGGACTAGCGGGAGGGAGGCGCAGTATTTT
CASSARTSGREAQYF
>TRBV27|TRBJ2-7|.|.
TGTGCCAGCAGCCCCCTCTCGGGTCTTTCCTACGAGCAGTACTTC
CASSPLSGLSYEQYF
>TRBV4-2|TRBJ2-5|.|TRBD2
TGTGCCAGCAGCCATTTTATAGTGTGTTGGGTAGTGGTAGCGGGAGAACGGGAGACCCAGTACTTC
CASSHFIVCWVVVAGERETQYF
>TRBV29-1|TRBJ2-5|.|TRBD2
TGCAGCGTTGAACCTAGCGGGAGGGAGGGAGAGACCCAGTACTTC
CSVEPSGREGETQYF
>TRBV18|TRBJ2-1|.|TRBD1
TGTGCCAGCTCACCTCCAGGGGGCCTCAATGAGCAGTTCTTC
CASSPPGGLNEQFF
>TRBV28|TRBJ2-7|.|TRBD2
TGTGCCAGCAGGCGGTCTAGCGGATCCTACGAGCAGTACTTC
CASRRSSGSYEQYF
>TRBV29-1|TRBJ1-1|.|.
TGCAGCGTTGTGCAGGGGAGAACTGAAGCTTTCTTT
CSVVQGRTEAFF
>TRBV7-7|TRBJ2-2|.|TRBD2
TGTGCTAGCAGCTTAGCGGACGGACTAGAAGGGGCTGGGGAGCTGTTTTTT
CASSLADGLEGAGELFF
>TRBV27|TRBJ2-1|.|.
TGTGCCAGCAGTTTAGTAGGAGGGCCGCAGTTCTTC
CASSLVGGPQFF
>TRBV5-6|TRBJ1-1|.|TRBD1
TGTGCCAGCAGCGGGGACAGCGTAGCCTTATTTGAAGCTTTCTTT
CASSGDSVALFEAFF
>TRBV4-3|TRBJ1-5|few|.
TGCGCCAGCAGCCAAGCCCTCTTGGGGGGCGTCCATCAGCCCCAGCATTTT
CASSQALLGGVHQPQHF
>TRBV23-1|TRBJ2-7|.|TRBD1
TGCGCCAGCAGTCAATCGGTTCCCAGGGGGCTAGACGAGCAGTACTTC
CASSQSVPRGLDEQYF
>TRBV6-2/TRBV6-3|TRBJ1-2|once|.
TGTGCCAGCAGTTTGTTAGGGAATGGCTACACCTTC
CASSLLGNGYTF
>TRBV24-1|TRBJ2-5|.|TRBD2
TGTGCCACCCCGGGACTAGCGCGCCAAGAGACCCAGTACTTC
CATPGLARQETQYF
>TRBV15|TRBJ1-5|.|.
TGTGCCACCAGCATACAGGGTTATAGCAATCAGCCCCAGCATTTT
CATSIQGYSNQPQHF